This note documents a single T cell receptor (beta chain) sequence. It lacks a known antigen. Per-nucleotide qualities are absent, and no much larger clonotype sits a single base away. Whole blood was collected in K2EDTA tubes by collaborating institutions according to the institutions' own protocols. For TCRbeta analysis, collaborators shipped samples as frozen whole blood, isolated PBMCs, or DNA extracted from either of those sample types. This sample was included in a study of blood T cell repertoires in COVID-19 (TCRdb year 2020). The study in broad terms: Collaborator samples came from the United States, Italy and Spain and covered acute and convalescent phases of COVID-19. The prospective study material was composed of cDNA or gDNA derived from T cells, B-cell-depleted T cells, or PBMCs. Nearly every sample came with metadata listing a de-identified subject ID, COVID-19 status, age in years and sex. Where HLA class I and class II types were available, the types were taken from metadata supplied by the sample provider, not from assay-based typing. The repertoires were released in a freely available public database meant as a resource for research on the immune response to SARS-CoV-2. Samples were obtained from the ongoing ImmuneRACE study (first 160 participants) and from some 1,200 subjects provided by 6 global collaborators. The dataset comprised deeply sampled blood TCRbeta repertoires from subjects exposed to, actively infected with, or recovered from COVID-19.

From the cysteine through the phenylalanine, the CDR3 covers 19 amino acids. Just CDR3 DNA is preserved here, 57 bases in frame from base 1. Looking up the germline V gene yields CDR1 LGHNA and CDR2 YNFKEQ. V is pruned by 4 bases and J by 1 base, leaving 17 bases of the junction without a gene match. TCRbeta CDR3 regions were amplified from genomic DNA by means of the immunoSEQ Assay, a bias-controlled multiplex PCR. The paper's processing steps were these. Nucleated cell counts per sample were estimated from amplification of reference gene primers within the assay. To quantify the absolute abundance of each unique TCRbeta CDR3 rearrangement, sequence reads were collapsed and filtered. For each sample, productive Simpson clonality was calculated by taking the square root of Simpson's diversity index across productive rearrangements. This is the immuneACCESS table as TCRdb keeps it, with only in-frame sequences that have V and J called. A part of the clones is gone; compared with another copy, unresolved V genes explain less than half, and the rest is unexplained. Clonal size and the V and J genes are those of that table, whereas D and trimming came from the DNA. This sample comprises approximately 470,000 clones, approximately 85% of them detected only once. In total, the top ten clones hold approximately 2.9% of the sample.

The paper's findings and limits, for the study overall: How much clinical and demographic metadata was included differed by source and by participant, and the metadata was provided uncurated.

Sequences were obtained from peripheral blood. The sequence was obtained from a human donor in a cohort sampled during active COVID-19. The sequence is built from TRBV4-2 and TRBJ1-1, with TRBD1 matching 8 junction bases. CDR3 sequence: CASSRRLYGTGDSNTEAFF. The sequence in DNA is TGTGCCAGCAGCCGACGCCTTTATGGGACAGGAGACTCGAACACTGAAGCTTTCTTT.